This TCR beta chain was captured in a study of beta chain features in type 1 diabetes. As every portion of the isolated RNA was reverse transcribed, the sequencing read expressed TCRB transcripts. Repertoires were generated with immunoSEQ multiplex PCR, while TCRdb's copy carries only in-frame clones and drops some. The sample has a few hundred thousand clones; 27% are singletons. CDR1 and CDR2 (germline): KGHSH, LQKENI. The V and J ends lost 5 bases and 3 bases, in that order; junction bases with no gene match: 5. CDR3 length: 15 amino acids. The chain uses TRBV18 and TRBJ2-3; 10 nucleotides match TRBD1. Sequencing was done on a sample of central memory CD4+ T cells from blood. The source of this sequence is a man aged 30 to 39 in good health. The CDR3 protein is CASSSRQGATDTQYF. The CDR3 nucleotides are TGTGCCAGCTCATCCCGACAGGGGGCAACAGATACGCAGTATTTT.